The source of this T cell receptor beta chain is a study of blood T cell repertoires in COVID-19. Authors' processing steps: For nucleated cells, counts were estimated from reference gene primer amplification. Profiling relied on immunoSEQ multiplex PCR, and the TCRdb table lists in-frame clones only, not all of them. V, J and clone size are those of that table, while D and trimming were read from the DNA. This sample has roughly 250,000 clones, with around 92% found just once. The CDR3 covers 15 residues. Trimming shortened V by 6 bases and J by 4 bases, and 13 bases separated the two germline ends. The germline V gene encodes CDR1 MDHEN and CDR2 SYDVKM.

The chain is built from TRBV28 and TRBJ2-6; possibly TRBD1 for D (6 bases). Sequenced input: peripheral blood. The sequence came from a person aged 18-30 years with COVID-19, enrolled during active disease. CDR3 in DNA: TGTGCCAGCAGGAACTCAGGGGCCGGGGCCAACGTCCTGACTTTC. It is translated as CASRNSGAGANVLTF.